The subject of this entry is one TCR beta chain. In the original analysis: The assay estimated nucleated cells by amplifying reference gene primers. This table comes from immunoSEQ multiplex PCR, and its TCRdb copy is limited to in-frame clones, with some not included. V and J calls and clone size are copied from that table; D and trimming were computed from the DNA. The sample includes around 71,000 clones, around 85% of them seen just once. The sample belongs to a study of blood T cell repertoires in COVID-19. Overall study: Samples taken during acute and convalescent COVID-19 were collected in the United States, Italy and Spain. PBMCs, B-cell-depleted T cells, or T cells were the source of the cDNA or gDNA that made up the material.

Germline-derived CDR1 and CDR2 are ENHRY and SYGVKD. CDR3 length equals 23 residues. J lost 3 bases, V lost 3 bases, and 25 bases had no gene match. The TCR was taken from an elderly man with acute or convalescent COVID-19. The sample consisted of peripheral blood. The gene calls are TRBV10-3 and TRBJ2-2; 10 nucleotides agree with TRBD1. CDR3: CAISDYIVRALVRDRGDTGELFF. The CDR3, as DNA: TGTGCCATCAGTGATTATATCGTGAGGGCTCTTGTAAGGGACAGGGGTGACACCGGGGAGCTGTTTTTT.